The rows below give T cell receptor beta chains drawn from one sample of a study of OX40 agonist ivuxolimab in advanced cancers. Here immunoSEQ multiplex PCR was the method, and the copy in TCRdb shows in-frame clones only, minus some. Of 60,000 or so clones listed, around 83% are singletons. The sample here was CD4+ or CD8+ T cells sorted from blood, taken in a trial of the OX40 agonist ivuxolimab. These TCRs come from an adult with an advanced solid tumor such as melanoma, head and neck, liver or kidney cancer. The conserved cysteine and the conserved F or W are not part of the CDR3 here. D genes are given only for firm matches.

J | D | V | CDR3
TRBJ2-1 | TRBD2 | TRBV7-3 | ASSIAGGVYEQF
TRBJ2-3 | . | TRBV5-4 | ASSSALWDTQY
TRBJ2-2 | TRBD2 | TRBV28 | ASRVRSGRAGIPGELF
TRBJ2-3 | . | TRBV7-8 | ASSLAGPWDTQY
TRBJ2-2 | . | TRBV7-9 | ASSFYQGNTGELF
TRBJ2-7 | . | TRBV2 | ASMGTQNSYEQY
TRBJ2-2 | . | TRBV4-1 | ASSPVLKPNTGELF
TRBJ1-5 | . | TRBV11-1 | ASSLDPLQPQH
TRBJ2-1 | . | TRBV6-1 | ASRVYNEQF
TRBJ2-1 | . | TRBV10-3 | AISTDERQF
TRBJ1-3 | TRBD1 | TRBV5-1 | ASSQQTGAGNTIY
TRBJ2-7 | . | TRBV7-9 | ASSDVSSYEQY
TRBJ2-5 | . | TRBV5-1 | ASRQGQETQY
TRBJ2-7 | . | TRBV21-1 | ASSKVVYEQY
TRBJ1-4 | TRBD1 | TRBV28 | ATRTGANEKLF
TRBJ1-2 | . | TRBV30 | AWGAKRSYGYT
TRBJ2-7 | . | TRBV7-2 | ATSTGREQY
TRBJ1-5 | . | TRBV30 | AWSAWGRFDQPQH
TRBJ1-5 | TRBD1 | TRBV27 | ASRRTGFGNQPQH
TRBJ1-6 | . | TRBV30 | AWTPFTGDYFSYNSPLH
TRBJ2-7 | TRBD2 | TRBV18 | ASSPLWREGYEQY
TRBJ1-2 | . | TRBV28 | ASSTSSGYGYT
TRBJ2-2 | TRBD2 | TRBV7-3 | ASSPTSGITGELF
TRBJ1-1 | TRBD1 | TRBV29-1 | SGTGLTEAF
TRBJ1-1 | . | TRBV5-1 | ASSLEGSWGTEAF